This T cell receptor (beta chain) was recorded in a study of CD8 T cells in Susac syndrome. RNA was extracted with the RNeasy kit, and a quantity of about 0.45 to 1 ug was reverse transcribed using random hexamers. It was immunoSEQ multiplex PCR that amplified TCR beta CDR3 across 54 Vbeta and 13 Jbeta. TCRdb fed the immunoSEQ multiplex PCR reads into MiXCR, producing one record per CDR3 protein. The repertoire has 200,000 to 250,000 distinct CDR3 sequences, about 94% of them found once; the top ten carry around 0.13%. What was sequenced was CD8+ T cells from PBMCs. The sequence was collected from a human donor with multiple sclerosis.

The CDR3 protein is CATSPAPGTYEQYF. The CDR3 DNA reads as TGTGCCACCAGCCCAGCCCCTGGGACCTACGAGCAGTACTTC. The chain uses TRBV15 and TRBJ2-7; no clear D gene. The length of the CDR3 is 14 residues. CDR1 is LNHNV and CDR2 is YYDKDF in the germline V gene (reference sequence). The germline V and J ends were trimmed by 5 bases and 2 bases, with 13 bases remaining between them.